The rows below give T cell receptor beta chains drawn from one sample of a study of T cells in Graves' hyperthyroidism and ophthalmopathy. TCRdb re-called the multiplex PCR reads through MiXCR, storing one row per CDR3 protein. The data hold under 400,000 distinct CDR3 sequences, with about 13% observed a single time. The sample comprised blood. These receptors all come from a woman in her late teens or twenties with Graves' hyperthyroidism. Both conserved end residues are part of each CDR3. A D gene is named only where the DNA matches it firmly. Clone size is given for some rows only: seen once, a few or many times, or a class if the clone is expanded.

.,many,TRBJ2-3,TRBV4-1,TGCGCCAGCAGCCAAGATTTGGGGTTTGGGACAGATACGCAGTATTTT,CASSQDLGFGTDTQYF
.,.,TRBJ1-2,TRBV6-5,TGTGCCAGCAGTTCCTCCCGCCCGGGGGCGGCTTCGGGCTATGGCTACACCTTC,CASSSSRPGAASGYGYTF
TRBD1,many,TRBJ1-1,TRBV13,TGTGCCAGCAGCCTACAGGGGGCGGACACTGAAGCTTTCTTT,CASSLQGADTEAFF
.,many,TRBJ1-5,TRBV5-1,TGCGCCAGCAGCTTAGGGTTGGAGGGGCAGCCCCAGCATTTT,CASSLGLEGQPQHF
.,many,TRBJ1-6,TRBV2,TGTGCCAGCAAGTTGGGACCGAATTATAATTCACCCCTCCACTTT,CASKLGPNYNSPLHF
TRBD1,many,TRBJ1-4,TRBV6-1,TGTGCCAGCAGCCGCCCGGCTCTTGGGACAGATCGTGAAAAACTGTTTTTT,CASSRPALGTDREKLFF
.,many,TRBJ2-1,TRBV28,TGTGCCAGCAGGGAGAGGTACAATGAGCAGTTCTTC,CASRERYNEQFF
.,.,TRBJ1-2,TRBV6-1,TGTGCCAGCCTTGGTTCGTTTTACCGGGCCGCGGCCTACACCTTC,CASLGSFYRAAAYTF
TRBD1,many,TRBJ2-2,TRBV20-1,TGCAGTGCAGGGGACAGGGGGGCCGGGGAGCTGTTTTTT,CSAGDRGAGELFF
.,many,TRBJ1-3,TRBV7-3,TGTGCCAGCAGCTCGGGACTCGATGGAAACACCATATATTTT,CASSSGLDGNTIYF
TRBD2,.,TRBJ2-7,TRBV9,TGTGCCAGCAGCGTCCTACCTAGCGGGAGAATCGACGAGCAGTACTTC,CASSVLPSGRIDEQYF
.,many,TRBJ2-3,TRBV19,TGTGCCAGTAGGACTGGAGGTTTCCCGAGCACAGATACGCAGTATTTT,CASRTGGFPSTDTQYF
.,many,TRBJ1-1,TRBV7-8,TGTGCCAGCAGCTTAGCGACACAGGGAACGACTGAAGCTTTCTTT,CASSLATQGTTEAFF
.,.,TRBJ1-5,TRBV12-3/TRBV12-4,TGTGCCAGCAGTTTGGCCCGACGCGGCAATCAGCCCCAGCATTTT,CASSLARRGNQPQHF
.,.,TRBJ2-3,TRBV20-1,TGCAGTGCTAGCCTTGGTGGCCGAAGCACAGATACGCAGTATTTT,CSASLGGRSTDTQYF
TRBD2,many,TRBJ2-1,TRBV6-2/TRBV6-3,TGTGCCAGCAGTTCCCTTGGGGTAGCGGGGGGGCAATACGAGCAGTTCTTC,CASSSLGVAGGQYEQFF
.,many,TRBJ2-1,TRBV15,TGTGCCACGGGGGTTAATGAGCAGTTCTTC,CATGVNEQFF
.,many,TRBJ2-7,TRBV20-1,TGCAGTGCGGAGGAGGGACTCCTCCCCTACGAGCAGTACTTC,CSAEEGLLPYEQYF
TRBD1,few,TRBJ2-7,TRBV18,TGTGCCAGCTCACCTTCCCAATCCGGGACAGGGTCCGGGGAGCAGTACTTC,CASSPSQSGTGSGEQYF
.,few,TRBJ2-1,TRBV12-3/TRBV12-4,TGTGCCAGCAGTTTAAGGCCAGGGAGACATGGGCAGTTCTTC,CASSLRPGRHGQFF
.,few,TRBJ2-5,TRBV15,TGTGCCACCAGCAGAGATTACAGAGAGACCCAGTACTTC,CATSRDYRETQYF
TRBD1,once,TRBJ2-5,TRBV30,TGTGCCTGGAGTAGCCCTGGGACAGTGAGTGGGACCCAGTACTTC,CAWSSPGTVSGTQYF
.,many,TRBJ1-2,TRBV18,TGTGCCAGCTCACCACCTAAAGGCCCACGGGGCTACACCTTC,CASSPPKGPRGYTF
.,many,TRBJ2-4,TRBV6-1,TGTGCCAGCAGCGGCAGGAGGCCGAAAAACATTCAGTACTTC,CASSGRRPKNIQYF
TRBD2,many,TRBJ2-7,TRBV28,TGTGCCAGCAGTAGCGGGACTAACTACGAGCAGTACTTC,CASSSGTNYEQYF
.,.,TRBJ1-2,TRBV5-1,TGCGCCAGCAGCCAGGACACGTACAACTATGGCTACACCTTC,CASSQDTYNYGYTF
TRBD2,many,TRBJ2-3,TRBV15,TGTGCCACCAGCAGAGGACTAGCGGGGGCCTTTGCGCAGTATTTT,CATSRGLAGAFAQYF
TRBD1,many,TRBJ1-2,TRBV20-1,TGCAGTGCCCAGGGGGAGGCCTATGGCTACACCTTC,CSAQGEAYGYTF
.,many,TRBJ2-1,TRBV12-3/TRBV12-4,TGTGCCAGCAGTTTGGTAGGGGGCAATGAGCAGTTCTTC,CASSLVGGNEQFF
.,.,TRBJ1-1,TRBV19,TGTGCCAGTAGTACACCGGGGACTGAAGCTTTCTTT,CASSTPGTEAFF
.,few,TRBJ1-5,TRBV5-5,TGTGCCAGCAGCTTGAGTCCGGGAGAGCCCCAGCATTTT,CASSLSPGEPQHF
.,many,TRBJ1-4,TRBV30,TGTGCCTGGAGTCCTTCCGGGGTAGAAAAACTGTTTTTT,CAWSPSGVEKLFF
TRBD1,many,TRBJ1-5,TRBV20-1,TGCAGTGCTTGGACAGGGGGTGATCAGCCCCAGCATTTT,CSAWTGGDQPQHF
.,.,TRBJ2-3,TRBV27,TGTGCCAGCACCGCAGGGACGGGCGGCACAGATACGCAGTATTTT,CASTAGTGGTDTQYF
.,few,TRBJ2-3,TRBV13,TGTGCCAGCAGCTCTCAGGGACCGGGGGCACGAGATACGCAGTATTTT,CASSSQGPGARDTQYF
.,many,TRBJ1-2,TRBV15,TGTGCCACCAGCAGAGACCGGGGCCGTTATGGCTACACCTTC,CATSRDRGRYGYTF
.,many,TRBJ2-2,TRBV27,TGTGCCAGCAGGCGAGGGACAATCAACACCGGGGAGCTGTTTTTT,CASRRGTINTGELFF
TRBD1,many,TRBJ1-5,TRBV28,TGTGCCAGCAGTTTTATAGACAGGGCTTTAGCGCCCCAGCATTTT,CASSFIDRALAPQHF
TRBD1,many,TRBJ2-5,TRBV5-6,TGTGCCAGCAGCTGGGACAGGCAAGAGACCCAGTACTTC,CASSWDRQETQYF
.,many,TRBJ2-2,TRBV20-1,TGCAGTGCTAGAGGTCGTCTTTTTGGCGGGAAGCACACCGGGGAGCTGTTTTTT,CSARGRLFGGKHTGELFF
.,many,TRBJ1-2,TRBV6-5,TGTGCCAGCAGTTACGACGGGGGCTACACCTTC,CASSYDGGYTF